The present TCR beta chain was sequenced within a study of T cells after yellow fever vaccination. About the study: Fractions low in cell number were prepared with SMART-Seq v4 Ultra Low Input. General study results and limits: Clones that expanded after primary vaccination mostly reappeared after the booster (96% CD4, around 87% CD8). Abundant bulk-derived clonotypes could contaminate FACS-sorted repertoires.

This clonotype was counted at least ten times. Its antigen is not known. The length of the CDR3 is 15 residues. Trimming removed 0 bases from V and 2 bases from J; junction bases left unmatched: 3. The germline V gene encodes CDR1 LNHNV and CDR2 YYDKDF (reference sequence). A process of 5'RACE template switching, which added a universal primer site and UMIs, was used to make TCR cDNA. TCRdb reprocessed the 5' RACE reads with MiXCR, giving one entry per CDR3 protein. The sample has 300,000 or so distinct CDR3 sequences, approximately 10% seen once; the top ten hold 3% to 4%. This TCR was recovered from a man younger than 30 who received the YFV17D yellow fever vaccine. The chain employs TRBV15 and TRBJ2-5, with TRBD1 matching 7 bases. The sample consisted of CD4+ T cells sorted from PBMCs, taken 5 days after the yellow fever booster vaccination. CDR3 region: CATSRDSGQQETQYF. CDR3 nucleotides: TGTGCCACCAGCAGAGATTCGGGACAGCAAGAGACCCAGTACTTC.